These T cell receptor beta chains were read from a single sample in a study of cytomegalovirus exposure and HLA in healthy donors. Here immunoSEQ multiplex PCR was the method, and the copy in TCRdb shows in-frame clones only, minus some. The table shows some 200,000 clones, with 83% occurring only once. The sample comprised PBMCs. The receptor set was obtained from a girl between 10 and 17 years old in good health and CMV-seronegative. CDR3s include the opening cysteine and the closing phenylalanine or tryptophan. Fields, in order: V gene, J gene, clone size, D gene, CDR3 protein, CDR3 DNA. The D gene is left open where the match is weak. Size tells how often a clone was seen (once, few, many) or the class of an expanded clone, and some rows leave it out.

v_call: TRBV4-2
j_call: TRBJ2-1
clone_size: .
d_call: .
cdr3_aa: CASSHGDTPSYNEQFF
cdr3_nt: TGTGCCAGCAGCCACGGGGACACCCCCTCCTACAATGAGCAGTTCTTC

v_call: TRBV11-2
j_call: TRBJ1-1
clone_size: .
d_call: .
cdr3_aa: CASSQRGGARNTEAFF
cdr3_nt: TGTGCCAGCAGCCAACGGGGGGGGGCCAGGAACACTGAAGCTTTCTTT

v_call: TRBV29-1
j_call: TRBJ1-2
clone_size: .
d_call: .
cdr3_aa: CSVQAGGRWGYGYTF
cdr3_nt: TGCAGCGTCCAAGCCGGGGGGCGGTGGGGCTATGGCTACACCTTC

v_call: TRBV7-8
j_call: TRBJ2-1
clone_size: few
d_call: .
cdr3_aa: CASSLRQAGVRWGGTRGNEQFF
cdr3_nt: TGTGCCAGCAGCTTACGACAGGCCGGAGTCCGATGGGGGGGTACACGGGGCAATGAGCAGTTCTTC

v_call: TRBV4-1
j_call: TRBJ2-7
clone_size: few
d_call: .
cdr3_aa: CASSQVQTDGEQYF
cdr3_nt: TGCGCCAGCAGCCAAGTCCAGACAGACGGCGAGCAGTACTTC

v_call: TRBV28
j_call: TRBJ2-5
clone_size: .
d_call: TRBD2
cdr3_aa: CASRRLAEIGETQYF
cdr3_nt: TGTGCCAGCAGAAGACTAGCGGAGATTGGAGAGACCCAGTACTTC

v_call: TRBV9
j_call: TRBJ2-1
clone_size: .
d_call: TRBD2
cdr3_aa: CASSVVGGGSDEQFF
cdr3_nt: TGTGCCAGCAGCGTAGTTGGGGGAGGGTCCGATGAGCAGTTCTTC

v_call: TRBV28
j_call: TRBJ2-7
clone_size: .
d_call: TRBD2
cdr3_aa: CASSSNSGVTYEQYF
cdr3_nt: TGTGCCAGCAGTTCAAATAGCGGGGTCACCTACGAGCAGTACTTC

v_call: TRBV2
j_call: TRBJ2-5
clone_size: .
d_call: .
cdr3_aa: CASSWQGSGSETQYF
cdr3_nt: TGTGCCAGCAGTTGGCAGGGGTCGGGCTCGGAGACCCAGTACTTC

v_call: TRBV29-1
j_call: TRBJ1-1
clone_size: .
d_call: .
cdr3_aa: CSVALQPYTEAFF
cdr3_nt: TGCAGCGTTGCATTACAGCCTTACACTGAAGCTTTCTTT

v_call: TRBV6-5
j_call: TRBJ2-7
clone_size: few
d_call: TRBD2
cdr3_aa: CAAGVHSYEQYF
cdr3_nt: TGTGCTGCGGGGGTTCACTCCTACGAGCAGTACTTC

v_call: TRBV14
j_call: TRBJ2-3
clone_size: once
d_call: TRBD1
cdr3_aa: CASSQTGDAITDTQYF
cdr3_nt: TGTGCCAGCAGTCAGACAGGGGACGCGATAACAGATACGCAGTATTTT

v_call: TRBV19
j_call: TRBJ2-5
clone_size: few
d_call: .
cdr3_aa: CASSIGDKQETQYF
cdr3_nt: TGTGCCAGTAGTATTGGTGACAAACAAGAGACCCAGTACTTC

v_call: TRBV7-2
j_call: TRBJ1-5
clone_size: .
d_call: .
cdr3_aa: CASSFWSAGWGSSNQPQHF
cdr3_nt: TGTGCCAGCAGCTTTTGGTCCGCGGGATGGGGGTCTAGCAATCAGCCCCAGCATTTT

v_call: TRBV5-4
j_call: TRBJ2-7
clone_size: .
d_call: .
cdr3_aa: CASSPTGLYEQYF
cdr3_nt: TGTGCCAGCAGCCCGACGGGACTCTACGAGCAGTACTTC

v_call: TRBV4-1
j_call: TRBJ2-2
clone_size: .
d_call: TRBD2
cdr3_aa: CASSQELREGRYYSTGELFF
cdr3_nt: TGCGCCAGCAGCCAAGAGTTACGGGAGGGCCGTTATTATAGTACCGGGGAGCTGTTTTTT

v_call: TRBV9
j_call: TRBJ1-6
clone_size: .
d_call: .
cdr3_aa: CASSRQGSSPLHF
cdr3_nt: TGTGCCAGCAGCCGGCAAGGGAGTTCACCCCTCCACTTT

v_call: TRBV30
j_call: TRBJ2-7
clone_size: .
d_call: TRBD1
cdr3_aa: CAWSTGGGYEQYF
cdr3_nt: TGTGCCTGGAGTACAGGGGGCGGCTACGAGCAGTACTTC

v_call: TRBV27
j_call: TRBJ1-5
clone_size: .
d_call: TRBD1
cdr3_aa: CASSVGQTPNQPQHF
cdr3_nt: TGTGCCAGCAGTGTGGGACAGACCCCAAATCAGCCCCAGCATTTT

v_call: TRBV7-3
j_call: TRBJ2-3
clone_size: few
d_call: .
cdr3_aa: CASSLNPGSSDTQYF
cdr3_nt: TGTGCCAGCAGCTTAAACCCGGGGTCCTCCGATACGCAGTATTTT

v_call: TRBV5-4
j_call: TRBJ2-7
clone_size: .
d_call: TRBD2
cdr3_aa: CASSLDSRLAGNEQYF
cdr3_nt: TGTGCCAGCAGCTTGGATTCGAGACTAGCGGGTAACGAGCAGTACTTC

v_call: TRBV5-1
j_call: TRBJ2-1
clone_size: .
d_call: TRBD2
cdr3_aa: CASSQGLAGGPEQFF
cdr3_nt: TGCGCCAGCAGCCAGGGACTAGCGGGAGGGCCTGAGCAGTTCTTC

v_call: TRBV25-1
j_call: TRBJ1-1
clone_size: .
d_call: .
cdr3_aa: CASSAPSVPKAFF
cdr3_nt: TGTGCCAGCAGTGCCCCCTCGGTCCCAAAAGCTTTCTTT

v_call: TRBV5-1
j_call: TRBJ1-1
clone_size: .
d_call: TRBD1
cdr3_aa: CASSWTGIGAFF
cdr3_nt: TGCGCCAGCAGCTGGACAGGGATTGGAGCTTTCTTT

v_call: TRBV19
j_call: TRBJ1-5
clone_size: once
d_call: .
cdr3_aa: CASRKGELNGQPQHF
cdr3_nt: TGTGCCAGTAGGAAGGGGGAGCTAAACGGTCAGCCCCAGCATTTT

v_call: TRBV2
j_call: TRBJ2-3
clone_size: .
d_call: TRBD1
cdr3_aa: CASSFGQGTDTQYF
cdr3_nt: TGTGCCAGCAGCTTCGGACAGGGCACAGATACGCAGTATTTT

v_call: TRBV19
j_call: TRBJ2-1
clone_size: .
d_call: TRBD2
cdr3_aa: CASQLAGGPSNEQFF
cdr3_nt: TGTGCCAGTCAACTAGCGGGAGGACCCAGCAATGAGCAGTTCTTC

v_call: TRBV9
j_call: TRBJ1-2
clone_size: .
d_call: .
cdr3_aa: CASSVLGGEAGYTF
cdr3_nt: TGTGCCAGCAGCGTATTGGGGGGAGAGGCTGGCTACACCTTC

v_call: TRBV6-1
j_call: TRBJ1-5
clone_size: once
d_call: TRBD1
cdr3_aa: CASSGGQYSNQPQHF
cdr3_nt: TGTGCCAGCAGCGGGGGACAGTATAGCAATCAGCCCCAGCATTTT

v_call: TRBV9
j_call: TRBJ1-3
clone_size: once
d_call: .
cdr3_aa: CASSVEQSGVVGNTIYF
cdr3_nt: TGTGCCAGCAGCGTAGAGCAGTCAGGGGTAGTTGGAAACACCATATATTTT

v_call: TRBV7-2
j_call: TRBJ2-7
clone_size: .
d_call: TRBD2
cdr3_aa: CASSLGPAGAYEQYF
cdr3_nt: TGTGCCAGCAGCTTAGGGCCAGCGGGGGCCTACGAGCAGTACTTC

v_call: TRBV4-1
j_call: TRBJ2-3
clone_size: .
d_call: .
cdr3_aa: CASSPFGLATDTQYF
cdr3_nt: TGCGCCAGCAGCCCCTTTGGGCTAGCCACAGATACGCAGTATTTT

v_call: TRBV18
j_call: TRBJ1-3
clone_size: once
d_call: .
cdr3_aa: CASSPGQASGNTIYF
cdr3_nt: TGTGCCAGCTCACCGGGACAAGCCTCTGGAAACACCATATATTTT

v_call: TRBV4-1
j_call: TRBJ1-2
clone_size: .
d_call: TRBD1
cdr3_aa: CASSRSSTGVYGYTF
cdr3_nt: TGCGCCAGCAGCCGATCCTCGACAGGGGTCTATGGCTACACCTTC

v_call: TRBV28
j_call: TRBJ2-5
clone_size: .
d_call: .
cdr3_aa: CASSREETQYF
cdr3_nt: TGTGCCAGCAGCCGCGAGGAGACCCAGTACTTC